These T cell receptor beta chains were read from a single sample in a study of shared clonotypes between healthy human individuals. The data were produced by immunoSEQ multiplex PCR, yet TCRdb's version contains in-frame clones alone and is incomplete. The sample has some 2.4 million clones, 80% to 95% seen once; the top ten hold approximately 0.35%. The sample consisted of naive CD4+ T cells from PBMCs. The receptors come from a man between 18 and 29 years old in good health. Some clones in this sample may be carry-over from other donors' samples. The CDR3 runs from the conserved cysteine through the conserved F or W. The D gene is left open where the match is weak. A clone size is listed for some rows: how often the clone was seen (once, few, many), or a class if it is expanded.

TRBJ2-1 | TRBV11-3 | NA | TRBD2 | CASSLDASGRSYEQFF | TGTGCCAGCAGCTTAGATGCTAGCGGGAGGTCCTATGAGCAGTTCTTC
TRBJ2-1 | TRBV2 | NA | TRBD2 | CASSEARLAYNEQFF | TGTGCCAGCAGTGAAGCGAGACTAGCATACAATGAGCAGTTCTTC
TRBJ2-1 | TRBV5-1 | NA | TRBD1 | CASRNAGTGPYNEQFF | TGCGCCAGCAGAAACGCCGGGACAGGTCCATACAATGAGCAGTTCTTC
TRBJ1-3 | TRBV2 | NA | NA | CASSALPGAGNTIYF | TGTGCCAGCAGTGCACTTCCCGGAGCTGGAAACACCATATATTTT
TRBJ1-1 | TRBV5-1 | NA | NA | CASSSGQGQYTEAFF | TGCGCCAGCAGCTCGGGTCAGGGGCAGTACACTGAAGCTTTCTTT
TRBJ1-2 | TRBV5-1 | NA | NA | CASRYGNRTPGGYTF | TGCGCCAGCAGGTATGGGAACAGGACACCGGGTGGCTACACCTTC
TRBJ2-2 | TRBV7-3 | NA | TRBD1 | CASSPGTGILTGELFF | TGTGCCAGCAGCCCAGGGACAGGGATCCTCACCGGGGAGCTGTTTTTT
TRBJ2-2 | TRBV28 | NA | NA | CASSLTPITGELFF | TGTGCCAGCAGTTTAACCCCAATCACCGGGGAGCTGTTTTTT
TRBJ2-1 | TRBV10-1 | few | TRBD1 | CASSGRQGKGVYEQFF | TGCGCCAGCAGTGGACGACAGGGAAAGGGAGTCTATGAGCAGTTCTTC
TRBJ2-3 | TRBV6-1 | NA | NA | CASSVLALSTDTQYF | TGTGCCAGCAGTGTATTAGCCCTAAGCACAGATACGCAGTATTTT
TRBJ1-1 | TRBV28 | few | NA | CASSPPLATEAFF | TGTGCCAGCAGTCCTCCATTGGCGACTGAAGCTTTCTTT
TRBJ2-7 | TRBV28 | NA | NA | CASSSPRSYEQYF | TGTGCCAGCAGCTCCCCTCGTTCCTACGAGCAGTACTTC
TRBJ1-1 | TRBV5-6 | NA | NA | CASSLFQAEAFF | TGTGCCAGCAGCTTGTTCCAAGCTGAAGCTTTCTTT
TRBJ1-3 | TRBV7-9 | NA | NA | CASSLNSGNTIYF | TGTGCCAGCAGCTTGAACTCTGGAAACACCATATATTTT
TRBJ1-2 | TRBV28 | once | NA | CASSRRDSRTYGYTF | TGTGCCAGCAGCCGGCGGGACTCCCGGACCTATGGCTACACCTTC
TRBJ1-2 | TRBV5-1 | NA | TRBD1 | CASSFETLGRGNYGYTF | TGCGCCAGCAGCTTTGAAACTCTCGGCAGGGGGAACTATGGCTACACCTTC